This TCR beta chain emerged from a study of cytomegalovirus exposure and HLA in healthy donors. Points on this clone: The germline gene is not matched at one end of the junction; a read error may be the cause. At the DNA level, this CDR3 is encoded by other sequences in the same sample as well.

This CDR3 spans 16 amino acids. Germline V gene lookup returns CDR1 LGHNA and CDR2 YNFKEQ. 60 Vbeta and 13 Jbeta primers were used in PCR. Clones were read by immunoSEQ multiplex PCR, and TCRdb kept only the in-frame ones, dropping some. The sample carries 180,000 or so clones, more than 60% recorded once. The receptor was derived from a man aged 18 to 35 in good health and CMV-seronegative. The chain joins TRBV4-2 to TRBJ1-5; 9 bases are a match to TRBD1. Sequenced sample: PBMCs. This CDR3 is CASSQDSGTGNQPQHF. The CDR3 coding sequence is TGTGCTAGCAGCCAAGACTCCGGGACAGGGAATCAGCCCCAGCATTTT.